Sequencing of this T cell receptor beta chain was carried out in a study of T cells expressing NK-cell markers. Study information: HCMV seropositivity marked most of the eight sequenced donors; one was seronegative.

With the 5' RACE reads reprocessed, TCRdb shows one record per CDR3 protein and no DNA. The repertoire table contains some 410,000 distinct CDR3 sequences. Comments on this clonotype: Its specificity is not known.

Study conclusions and caveats: Roughly 1.0-8% of CD8+ T cells in more than 5 donors belonged to dominant NKG2C+ clonotypes.

This CDR3 has 16 amino acids. The TCR was taken from a woman between 18 and 70 years old in good health. V is TRBV12-3 or TRBV12-4 and J is TRBJ2-1; the TCRdb D gene call, TRBD2, has no DNA to confirm it. The specimen sequenced was blood T cells: a sorted CD56 or NKG2C T cell subset, CD4+ or CD8+ T cells, or bulk PBMC T cells (not recorded which). CDR3 sequence: CASSPGTSGGQDEQFF.